A single sample is the source of the 17 T cell receptor beta chains below, sequenced in a study of blood T cells in healthy people across ages. Primers used in a second PCR of about 6 to 11 cycles were a sample-barcoded 5' primer and a J-beta primer mix. TCRdb called the 5' RACE reads again in MiXCR, with one record for every CDR3 protein. The sample consists of over a million distinct CDR3 sequences, 45% of them appearing once. The specimen was blood. These receptors were obtained from a woman aged 60-70 years in good health.

This clonotype showed up just a few times. The chain links TRBV6-6 to TRBJ2-5; 9 nucleotides match TRBD2. The V gene's germline CDR1 is MNHNY and CDR2 SVGAGI (reference sequence). The CDR3 runs 16 residues. V lost 6 bases, J lost 4 bases, and 12 bases stayed unmatched. In nucleotides, the CDR3 is TGTGCCAGCAGGATCTTCGTAGCGGGAGTGGGAGAGACCCAGTACTTC. Amino acid sequence: CASRIFVAGVGETQYF.

The table lists this clonotype with a few counts. The chain joins TRBV3-1 to TRBJ2-3, with D tentatively TRBD1 (5 bases). V lost 2 bases, J lost 3 bases, and 12 bases lay in between. This CDR3 comprises 15 residues. Germline CDR1 reads LGHDT; CDR2 reads YNNKEL (reference sequence). CDR3 DNA sequence: TGTGCCAGCAGCCAACTGCCAGGGCGGACAGATACGCAGTATTTT. Amino acids: CASSQLPGRTDTQYF.

J is TRBJ1-1 and V is TRBV20-1; D ambiguous. V lost 1 base, J lost 1 base, and 10 bases lay in between. Germline CDR1 is DFQATT and CDR2 is SNEGSKA (reference sequence). The CDR3 runs 14 residues. The CDR3 region is CSARGTTENTEAFF. The DNA of the CDR3 is TGCAGTGCTAGAGGAACGACCGAGAACACTGAAGCTTTCTTT.

CDR3 in amino acids: CASSFGLANEQFF. In nucleotides, the CDR3 is TGTGCCAGCAGCTTTGGGTTAGCTAATGAGCAGTTCTTC. This chain joins TRBV7-6 and TRBJ2-1; no firm D call. Germline assignment: CDR1 SGHVS and CDR2 FNYEAQ. V was cut by 3 bases and J by 7 bases, with 10 bases left in between. The CDR3 totals 13 residues.

The genes are TRBV20-1 and TRBJ2-7; TRBD2 matches at 7 bases. The V gene end was trimmed by 6 bases and the J gene end by 6 bases; junction bases not matched to a gene: 20. The length of the CDR3 is 16 residues. The germline V gene encodes CDR1 DFQATT and CDR2 SNEGSKA (reference sequence). CDR3: CSAGGTSVGLASEQYF. The DNA of the CDR3 is TGCAGTGCCGGCGGAACTAGCGTCGGTCTGGCTTCCGAGCAGTACTTC.

The chain recombines TRBV6-1 with TRBJ2-7; a possible D gene is TRBD2 (6 bases). In germline, CDR1 is MNHNS, CDR2 SASEGT. This CDR3 is built from 16 residues. V was pared by 7 bases and J by 5 bases, with 24 bases between. CDR3 in DNA: TGTGCCAGCATACGATTTGGCGGGGCAAGGGCCAACGAGCAGTACTTC. It translates to CASIRFGGARANEQYF.

The gene calls are TRBV7-3 and TRBJ2-3; TRBD2 matches at 10 bases. Germline CDR1 reads SGHTA; CDR2 reads FQGTGA. V was pared by 8 bases and J by 1 base, with 12 bases of the junction left unmatched. The CDR3 covers 17 residues. CDR3 DNA sequence: TGTGCCAGCCCCAGGACGCTAGCGGGAGCGGGCACAGATACGCAGTATTTT. Residues: CASPRTLAGAGTDTQYF.

This chain uses TRBV28 with TRBJ2-4; 8 bases map to TRBD1. The CDR3 loop spans 13 amino acids. In germline, CDR1 is MDHEN, CDR2 SYDVKM. J was trimmed by 13 bases and V by 5 bases; bases with no gene match: 10. Written as DNA, the CDR3 is TGTGCCAGCAGTAAGGACAGGGCGGAGGGGCAGTACTTC. Translated: CASSKDRAEGQYF. Together with reference TRBV28 and TRBJ2-4, the CDR3 gives the full variable domain: DVKVTQSSRYLVKRTGEKVFLECVQDMDHENMFWYRQDPGLGLRLIYFSYDVKMKEKGDIPEGYSVSREKKERFSLILESASTNQTSMYLCASSKDRAEGQYFGAGTRLSVL.

The table lists this clonotype with a few counts. V usage is TRBV27 and J usage is TRBJ1-2; no clear D gene. CDR3 length equals 13 residues. Germline values: CDR1 MNHEY, CDR2 SMNVEV (reference sequence). V was shortened by 6 bases and J by 8 bases, with 16 bases between the two germline ends. CDR3 bases: TGTGCCAGCAGCGCTGGATGGGCTAGGGGCTACACCTTC. It encodes CASSAGWARGYTF.

The rearrangement joins TRBV7-9 to TRBJ2-1; D remains ambiguous. The V gene lost 0 bases and the J gene lost 0 bases, with 9 bases spanning the gap. Germline V gene sequence: CDR1 SEHNR, CDR2 FQNEAQ (reference sequence). CDR3 length: 16 residues. CDR3 region: CASSLAGRVSYNEQFF. In DNA, the CDR3 is TGTGCCAGCAGCTTAGCGGGTCGCGTCTCCTACAATGAGCAGTTCTTC.

This clonotype was seen ten or more times. The rearrangement links TRBV29-1 to TRBJ2-1; the match to TRBD2 covers 9 bases. The germline V gene has CDR1 SQVTM and CDR2 ANQGSEA. Germline trimming cut 3 bases from V and 0 bases from J; bases unmatched to any gene: 3. This CDR3 region has 15 residues. The CDR3 DNA reads TGCAGCGTTGATAGGGGACTAGCCTCCTACAATGAGCAGTTCTTC. Amino acids: CSVDRGLASYNEQFF.

The V gene is TRBV12-3 or TRBV12-4, the J gene TRBJ2-5; 10 bases are shared with TRBD1. The CDR3 consists of 16 residues. J was trimmed by 4 bases and V by 6 bases; bases with no gene match: 11. The CDR3 DNA sequence: TGTGCCAGCAGCGTTCGACAGGGGGCGTTCGGAGAGACCCAGTACTTC. Translated: CASSVRQGAFGETQYF.

This rearrangement joins TRBV7-2 to TRBJ1-1; no clear D. Germline assignment: CDR1 SGHTA and CDR2 FQGNSA. This CDR3 is 14 amino acids long. V was pared by 4 bases and J by 1 base, with 10 bases between. The DNA for the CDR3 is TGTGCCAGCAGCTCTACATGGGGGAACACTGAAGCTTTCTTT. Protein sequence: CASSSTWGNTEAFF.

This clonotype was detected only once. The chain combines TRBV3-1 with TRBJ1-6; D unresolved. The length of the CDR3 is 16 residues. The ends were cut back, 0 bases at V and 3 bases at J, with 9 bases in the middle. CDR1 is LGHDT, CDR2 YNNKEL, per germline (reference sequence). CDR3 nucleotide sequence: TGTGCCAGCAGCCAAGAAAACGGGGTCTATAATTCACCCCTCCACTTT. The encoded protein is CASSQENGVYNSPLHF.

This clonotype has just a few counts. The chain is built from TRBV7-9 and TRBJ2-1; TRBD2 might be the D (7 bases). Germline CDR1 and CDR2: SEHNR and FQNEAQ (reference sequence). The CDR3 loop spans 20 amino acids. Between the trimmed V and J ends, which lost 6 bases and 5 bases, there was a span of 32 bases. CDR3 in amino acids: CASRGPEQGRMASGNNEQFF. The CDR3 DNA reads as TGTGCCAGCAGGGGTCCCGAACAGGGACGAATGGCTAGCGGCAACAATGAGCAGTTCTTC.

This clonotype has a handful of counts. The J gene is TRBJ1-2, the V gene TRBV29-1; TRBD1 agrees at 9 bases. The CDR3 runs to 13 residues. The V and J ends lost 4 bases and 2 bases, in that order; junction bases with no gene match: 2. Germline V CDR1 and CDR2: SQVTM, ANQGSEA. The CDR3, as DNA: TGCAGCGTTGCGACAGGGGGGAACTATGGCTACACCTTC. Protein product: CSVATGGNYGYTF.

This chain joins TRBV2 and TRBJ2-7, with D maybe TRBD1 (5 bases). Germline V gives CDR1 SNHLY, CDR2 FYNNEI. The CDR3 is made up of 14 amino acids. Trimming stripped 1 base from V and 3 bases from J, with 10 bases between. CDR3 nucleotides: TGTGCCAGCAGTGAAGACGCCAGGGTCTACGAGCAGTACTTC. This sequence encodes CASSEDARVYEQYF. Variable domain in full (rest from reference TRBV2 and TRBJ2-7): EPEVTQTPSHQVTQMGQEVILRCVPISNHLYFYWYRQILGQKVEFLVSFYNNEISEKSEIFDDQFSVERPDGSNFTLKIRSTKLEDSAMYFCASSEDARVYEQYFGPGTRLTVT.